Listed below are T cell receptor beta chains from one sample, sequenced in a study of blood T cell repertoires in COVID-19. Profiled with immunoSEQ multiplex PCR; TCRdb holds only in-frame clones, not every one. The table lists 300,000 to 500,000 clones, 85% to 90% of them singletons. The sequenced material came from PBMCs or T cells enriched from blood (not recorded which). The receptors originated from a woman aged 25-40 years with acute COVID-19. Both conserved end residues are part of each CDR3. The order of the fields is D gene, V gene, J gene, clone size, CDR3 DNA, CDR3 protein. The D gene is left open where the match is weak. Rows may omit the clone size; those that give it use once, few, many or a size class.

d_call: .
v_call: TRBV5-1
j_call: TRBJ2-7
clone_size: .
cdr3_nt: TGCGCCAGCAGCTTGGCCGAGTTGGGGCAGGGCTACGAGCAGTACTTC
cdr3_aa: CASSLAELGQGYEQYF

d_call: TRBD2
v_call: TRBV18
j_call: TRBJ2-5
clone_size: .
cdr3_nt: TGTGCCAGCTCACTCACCGGACCAAGCGGGGGACAAGAGACCCAGTACTTC
cdr3_aa: CASSLTGPSGGQETQYF

d_call: TRBD2
v_call: TRBV18
j_call: TRBJ2-1
clone_size: .
cdr3_nt: TGTGCCAGCTCACCAACTCCCGCGGGGGGCTCCTACAATGAGCAGTTCTTC
cdr3_aa: CASSPTPAGGSYNEQFF

d_call: .
v_call: TRBV6-6
j_call: TRBJ1-6
clone_size: .
cdr3_nt: TGTGCCAGCAGTTTAAAGGGAGAGTCACCCCTCCACTTT
cdr3_aa: CASSLKGESPLHF

d_call: .
v_call: TRBV30
j_call: TRBJ2-3
clone_size: .
cdr3_nt: TGTGCCTGGAGCCGAGGGCCCACAGATACGCAGTATTTT
cdr3_aa: CAWSRGPTDTQYF

d_call: .
v_call: TRBV20-1
j_call: TRBJ1-2
clone_size: .
cdr3_nt: TGCAGTGCTAGTGGCAGGGCTAACTATGGCTACACCTTC
cdr3_aa: CSASGRANYGYTF

d_call: .
v_call: TRBV20-1
j_call: TRBJ1-2
clone_size: .
cdr3_nt: TGCAGTGCTTCCCGCAGCTATGGCTACACCTTC
cdr3_aa: CSASRSYGYTF

d_call: TRBD1
v_call: TRBV2
j_call: TRBJ2-1
clone_size: .
cdr3_nt: TGTGCCAGCAGTATTAATCGGGACAGGGGATACAATGAGCAGTTCTTC
cdr3_aa: CASSINRDRGYNEQFF

d_call: TRBD2
v_call: TRBV30
j_call: TRBJ2-3
clone_size: .
cdr3_nt: TGTGCCTGGAGTAAGGCGGGGGGGCATACGCAGTATTTT
cdr3_aa: CAWSKAGGHTQYF

d_call: .
v_call: TRBV24-1
j_call: TRBJ1-1
clone_size: .
cdr3_nt: TGTGCCACCAGTGATTTTGCAGGCACTGAAGCTTTCTTT
cdr3_aa: CATSDFAGTEAFF

d_call: .
v_call: TRBV27
j_call: TRBJ1-4
clone_size: .
cdr3_nt: TGTGCCAGCAGTTTGAGGGAGGGGGAAAAACTGTTTTTT
cdr3_aa: CASSLREGEKLFF

d_call: .
v_call: TRBV5-1
j_call: TRBJ2-7
clone_size: .
cdr3_nt: TGCGCCAGCAGCTTCACCGGCGGGGCCCCCTACGAGCAGTACTTC
cdr3_aa: CASSFTGGAPYEQYF

d_call: TRBD1
v_call: TRBV18
j_call: TRBJ2-7
clone_size: .
cdr3_nt: TGTGCCAGCTCACCCAAGGACAGGGGAGGCGAGCAGTACTTC
cdr3_aa: CASSPKDRGGEQYF

d_call: TRBD1
v_call: TRBV5-1
j_call: TRBJ2-1
clone_size: once
cdr3_nt: TGCGCCAGCAGCTCGACAGGGGGGGCCAATGAGCAGTTCTTC
cdr3_aa: CASSSTGGANEQFF

d_call: TRBD1
v_call: TRBV10-3
j_call: TRBJ2-3
clone_size: .
cdr3_nt: TGTGCCATCTCCCGAGGGACAGGGATCGCAGATACGCAGTATTTT
cdr3_aa: CAISRGTGIADTQYF

d_call: TRBD1
v_call: TRBV7-3
j_call: TRBJ1-1
clone_size: .
cdr3_nt: TGTGCCAGCAGCCCCCATACAGGGGACACTGAAGCTTTCTTT
cdr3_aa: CASSPHTGDTEAFF

d_call: TRBD1
v_call: TRBV5-1
j_call: TRBJ1-3
clone_size: .
cdr3_nt: TGCGCCAGCAGCATGGGGACAGGGCCTGGAAACACCATATATTTT
cdr3_aa: CASSMGTGPGNTIYF

d_call: .
v_call: TRBV6-5
j_call: TRBJ1-2
clone_size: .
cdr3_nt: TGTGCCAGTTCGAACGCGGGTGGCTACACCTTC
cdr3_aa: CASSNAGGYTF

d_call: TRBD1
v_call: TRBV7-3
j_call: TRBJ1-1
clone_size: .
cdr3_nt: TGTGCCAGCAGCGACAGGGGGCAGGCCACTGAAGCTTTCTTT
cdr3_aa: CASSDRGQATEAFF

d_call: .
v_call: TRBV7-3
j_call: TRBJ1-1
clone_size: .
cdr3_nt: TGTGCCAGCAGCTTAGTTACGGACACTGAAGCTTTCTTT
cdr3_aa: CASSLVTDTEAFF

d_call: TRBD1
v_call: TRBV18
j_call: TRBJ1-4
clone_size: .
cdr3_nt: TGTGCCAGCTCACGGGACAGCCTTGAAAAACTGTTTTTT
cdr3_aa: CASSRDSLEKLFF

d_call: TRBD2
v_call: TRBV7-2
j_call: TRBJ2-1
clone_size: .
cdr3_nt: TGTGCCAGCAGCTTAGGGCTCGGGACTAGCCGATACAATGAGCAGTTCTTC
cdr3_aa: CASSLGLGTSRYNEQFF

d_call: .
v_call: TRBV30
j_call: TRBJ1-1
clone_size: .
cdr3_nt: TGTGCCTGGAGTAACGACAAAGAAGCTTTCTTT
cdr3_aa: CAWSNDKEAFF

d_call: .
v_call: TRBV7-2
j_call: TRBJ2-1
clone_size: .
cdr3_nt: TGTGCCAGCAGCTTAGACCGGCTGGGGGGGCCCATTGACAATGAGCAGTTCTTC
cdr3_aa: CASSLDRLGGPIDNEQFF

d_call: .
v_call: TRBV28
j_call: TRBJ1-4
clone_size: .
cdr3_nt: TGTGCCAGCAGTTGGTCTGGGTCAGGGGCCCTCTACCCTCATGAAAAACTGTTTTTT
cdr3_aa: CASSWSGSGALYPHEKLFF

d_call: TRBD1
v_call: TRBV5-1
j_call: TRBJ2-1
clone_size: .
cdr3_nt: TGCGCCAGCAGCTTGGCGGGGACAGGGCTCTACAATGAGCAGTTCTTC
cdr3_aa: CASSLAGTGLYNEQFF

d_call: .
v_call: TRBV19
j_call: TRBJ2-2
clone_size: .
cdr3_nt: TGTGCCAGTAGTATCGCCACTTACACCGGGGAGCTGTTTTTT
cdr3_aa: CASSIATYTGELFF

d_call: .
v_call: TRBV4-3
j_call: TRBJ2-7
clone_size: .
cdr3_nt: TGCGCCAGCAGCCACCGAACAGGGGGGGACGAGCAGTACTTC
cdr3_aa: CASSHRTGGDEQYF

d_call: .
v_call: TRBV6-1
j_call: TRBJ2-1
clone_size: .
cdr3_nt: TGTGCCAGCAGTGAAGTCGACTATGAGCAGTTCTTC
cdr3_aa: CASSEVDYEQFF

d_call: .
v_call: TRBV13
j_call: TRBJ2-2
clone_size: .
cdr3_nt: TGTGCCAGCAGCTCGGCACAGGGCACCGGGGAGCTGTTTTTT
cdr3_aa: CASSSAQGTGELFF

d_call: .
v_call: TRBV7-2
j_call: TRBJ2-1
clone_size: .
cdr3_nt: TGTGCCAGCAGCTTAGGCGGGTATAGCGTAAATGAGCAGTTCTTC
cdr3_aa: CASSLGGYSVNEQFF

d_call: .
v_call: TRBV9
j_call: TRBJ1-1
clone_size: .
cdr3_nt: TGTGCCAGCAGCGTCGGAGGGTACCCCTCTGAAGCTTTCTTT
cdr3_aa: CASSVGGYPSEAFF

d_call: .
v_call: TRBV5-6
j_call: TRBJ1-6
clone_size: .
cdr3_nt: TGTGCCAGCAGCAGACAGAGTAGTTATTCACCCCTCCACTTT
cdr3_aa: CASSRQSSYSPLHF

d_call: .
v_call: TRBV5-1
j_call: TRBJ1-2
clone_size: .
cdr3_nt: TGCGCCAGCAGCCCCTCCGGGGGGAACTATGGCTACACCTTC
cdr3_aa: CASSPSGGNYGYTF

d_call: .
v_call: TRBV18
j_call: TRBJ1-5
clone_size: .
cdr3_nt: TGTGCCAGCTCACCATTGGGGGGGAGCAATCAGCCCCAGCATTTT
cdr3_aa: CASSPLGGSNQPQHF

d_call: TRBD1
v_call: TRBV5-1
j_call: TRBJ1-2
clone_size: .
cdr3_nt: TGCGCCAGCAGCCCGGGACAGCAGAAAGGCTACACCTTC
cdr3_aa: CASSPGQQKGYTF

d_call: .
v_call: TRBV4-3
j_call: TRBJ1-4
clone_size: .
cdr3_nt: TGCGCCAGCAGCCAAGACAGGGGACATGAAAAACTGTTTTTT
cdr3_aa: CASSQDRGHEKLFF

d_call: TRBD1
v_call: TRBV5-1
j_call: TRBJ2-7
clone_size: .
cdr3_nt: TGCGCCAGCAGCTTACAGGGGAACGAGCAGTACTTC
cdr3_aa: CASSLQGNEQYF

d_call: TRBD1
v_call: TRBV18
j_call: TRBJ1-1
clone_size: .
cdr3_nt: TGTGCCAGCTCAGCCACAGGGGTGAACACTGAAGCTTTCTTT
cdr3_aa: CASSATGVNTEAFF

d_call: .
v_call: TRBV6-5
j_call: TRBJ2-2
clone_size: .
cdr3_nt: TGTGCCAGCAGTTACCGGATAGCCGGCACCGGGGAGCTGTTTTTT
cdr3_aa: CASSYRIAGTGELFF

d_call: TRBD2
v_call: TRBV4-3
j_call: TRBJ2-1
clone_size: .
cdr3_nt: TGCGCCAGCAGCCAAGGAGGGACTAGCGGGGTATATGAGCAGTTCTTC
cdr3_aa: CASSQGGTSGVYEQFF

d_call: .
v_call: TRBV7-9
j_call: TRBJ2-1
clone_size: .
cdr3_nt: TGTGCCAGCAGCCCCGTTTGGGCTTCCCATGAGCAGTTCTTC
cdr3_aa: CASSPVWASHEQFF

d_call: .
v_call: TRBV5-6
j_call: TRBJ1-2
clone_size: .
cdr3_nt: TGTGCCAGCAGCTTGAGCGTGGCAGGCTACACCTTC
cdr3_aa: CASSLSVAGYTF

d_call: TRBD1
v_call: TRBV10-3
j_call: TRBJ2-7
clone_size: once
cdr3_nt: TGTGCCATCAGTGAGCTGACAGGGTTAGACTACGAGCAGTACTTC
cdr3_aa: CAISELTGLDYEQYF